The T cell receptor beta chain described here comes from a study of OX40 agonist ivuxolimab in advanced cancers. Study-wide context: People in dose escalation had one of these cancers: hepatocellular carcinoma, melanoma, renal cell or head and neck cancer.

This CDR3 has 13 amino acids. The V gene's germline CDR1 is MDHEN and CDR2 SYDVKM. The V segment lost 2 bases and the J segment 14 bases; nucleotides outside the gene matches: 4. TCRdb's table, derived via immunoSEQ multiplex PCR, lists solely in-frame clones and lacks some. The sample includes more than 50,000 clones, 75% to 85% of them seen just once. The chain carries TRBV28 and TRBJ2-1; 12 bases match TRBD2. The sample consisted of CD4+ or CD8+ T cells sorted from blood, taken in a trial of the OX40 agonist ivuxolimab. The clonotype originates from an adult with an advanced solid tumor such as melanoma, head and neck, liver or kidney cancer. This chain's CDR3 is CASSLTSGRPKFF. As DNA, the CDR3 is TGTGCCAGCAGTTTAACTAGCGGGAGGCCTAAGTTCTTC.